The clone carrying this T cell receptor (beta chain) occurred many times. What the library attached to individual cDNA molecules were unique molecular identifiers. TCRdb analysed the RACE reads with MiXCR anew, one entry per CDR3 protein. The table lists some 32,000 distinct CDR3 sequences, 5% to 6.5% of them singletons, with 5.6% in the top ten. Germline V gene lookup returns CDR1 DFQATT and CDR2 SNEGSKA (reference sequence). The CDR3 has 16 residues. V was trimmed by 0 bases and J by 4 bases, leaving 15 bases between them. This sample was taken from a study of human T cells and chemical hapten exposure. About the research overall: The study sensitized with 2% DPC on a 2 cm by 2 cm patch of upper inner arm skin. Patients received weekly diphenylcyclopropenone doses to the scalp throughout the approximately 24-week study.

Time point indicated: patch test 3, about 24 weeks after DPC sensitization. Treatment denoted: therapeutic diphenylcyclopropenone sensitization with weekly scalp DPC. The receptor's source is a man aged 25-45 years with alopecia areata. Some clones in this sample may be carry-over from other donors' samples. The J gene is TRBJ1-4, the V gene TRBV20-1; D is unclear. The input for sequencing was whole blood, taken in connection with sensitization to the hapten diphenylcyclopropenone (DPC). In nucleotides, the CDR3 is TGCAGTGCTAGAGATCCTGAGCGGGAAGATAATGAAAAACTGTTTTTT. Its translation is CSARDPEREDNEKLFF.